This T cell receptor beta chain was found in a study of shared clonotypes between healthy human individuals. In the study overall: A donor's plate count was three for CD4 naive and three for CD4 memory; CD8 naive had two and CD8 memory one.

The germline V gene encodes CDR1 LGHNA and CDR2 YSLEER. Trimming shortened V by 0 bases and J by 9 bases, and 6 bases separated the two germline ends. The CDR3 is 13 amino acids. The test was conducted at deep level. The repertoire was sequenced with immunoSEQ multiplex PCR; TCRdb's copy has only in-frame clones and lacks some. Here the sample spans around 2,000,000 clones, 85% to 95% being singletons. A word on this clone: Its antigen is still unknown. The same CDR3 arises from other DNA sequences in this sample as well.

Caucasian adults living in Nashville, Tennessee, provided all samples. Findings and caveats of the study: The study generally estimated greater richness for naive than memory subsets.

The TCR comes from a man in his late teens or twenties in good health. The chain combines TRBV4-3 with TRBJ1-6; no firm D call. Specimen: naive CD4+ T cells sorted from blood. Subset defined: CD45RA+ positively selected. Written as DNA, the CDR3 is TGCGCCAGCAGCCAAGATCGAGGTTCACCCCTCCACTTT. Its translation: CASSQDRGSPLHF.